Listed here are 29 T cell receptor beta chains from one sample, sequenced in a study of T cells expressing NK-cell markers. Using the 5' RACE reads, TCRdb records one entry per CDR3 protein without DNA. The table for this sample gives about 540,000 distinct CDR3 sequences. Sequencing was done on a sample of blood T cells: a sorted CD56 or NKG2C T cell subset, CD4+ or CD8+ T cells, or bulk PBMC T cells (not recorded which). The receptors were gathered from a man aged 18 to 35 in good health.

The V call is TRBV5-1, the J call TRBJ1-4; TCRdb's assignment of TRBD1 cannot be checked, as there is no DNA. Germline V gene sequence: CDR1 SGHRS, CDR2 YFSETQ. This CDR3 is built from 17 residues. Here the CDR3 reads CASSPTGRGAANEKLFF.

V and J are TRBV5-1 and TRBJ2-5; TCRdb designates TRBD1, a call that cannot be tested without DNA. Germline values: CDR1 SGHRS, CDR2 YFSETQ. The CDR3 has 18 amino acids. The CDR3 reads CASSSLGSGLTPAETQYF.

CDR3 region: CASSLGGRVYNEQFF. The chain joins TRBV5-1 to TRBJ2-1; lacking DNA, the TRBD1 call made by TCRdb goes unchecked. The CDR3 extends over 15 amino acids. From germline, CDR1 is SGHRS and CDR2 YFSETQ.

The genes are TRBV5-1 and TRBJ1-1. Looked up from germline, CDR1 is SGHRS and CDR2 is YFSETQ. The CDR3 length is 15 residues. CDR3 loop: CASSSDPEIQAEAFF.

The rearrangement uses TRBV12-3 or TRBV12-4 and TRBJ2-3; TCRdb designates TRBD2, a call that cannot be tested without DNA. This CDR3 has 19 residues. CDR3 loop: CASSLNPGLAGIGTDTQYF.

The chain has TRBV27 and TRBJ2-1; the D gene TCRdb calls, TRBD1, cannot be checked with no DNA. Germline V CDR1 and CDR2: MNHEY, SMNVEV (reference sequence). The CDR3 totals 18 residues. The CDR3 is CASSLSGFGDRFYNEQFF.

V gene TRBV7-9 combines with J gene TRBJ2-3; TCRdb indicates TRBD2, and absent DNA this call remains unverified. The germline CDR1 and CDR2 sequences are SEHNR and FQNEAQ (reference sequence). The CDR3 totals 17 residues. CDR3 sequence: CASSLFRWGESTDTQYF.

The V call is TRBV6-1, the J call TRBJ1-6; TCRdb's D gene call, TRBD1, goes unchecked for lack of DNA. The V gene's germline CDR1 is MNHNS and CDR2 SASEGT. This CDR3 comprises 13 residues. The CDR3 spells CASSDQGNSPLHF.

The chain joins TRBV21-1 to TRBJ2-1. TRBV21-1 constitutes a pseudogene. The CDR3 totals 15 residues. The CDR3 spells CASSRADGLSDEQFF.

V gene TRBV20-1 combines with J gene TRBJ1-6; absent DNA, TCRdb's TRBD1 call cannot be checked. Germline V gene data show CDR1 as DFQATT and CDR2 as SNEGSKA (reference sequence). The CDR3 is 14 residues long. CDR3 sequence: CSAGARGGNSPLHF.

This chain links TRBV11-2 with TRBJ2-3; the TRBD1 assignment by TCRdb is unverifiable without DNA. The CDR3 totals 16 residues. Germline V gives CDR1 SGHAT, CDR2 FQNNGV. CDR3 sequence: CASSLGALASTDTQYF. Variable domain in full (rest from reference TRBV11-2 and TRBJ2-3): EAGVAQSPRYKIIEKRQSVAFWCNPISGHATLYWYQQILGQGPKLLIQFQNNGVVDDSQLPKDRFSAERLKGVDSTLKIQPAKLEDSAVYLCASSLGALASTDTQYFGPGTRLTVL.

V gene TRBV24-1 combines with J gene TRBJ1-2. CDR3 length: 13 amino acids. Looked up from germline, CDR1 is KGHDR and CDR2 is SFDVKD. The chain's CDR3 is CATSDITGRKYTF.

The chain employs TRBV6-6 and TRBJ1-5. The CDR3 has 13 amino acids. The V gene's germline CDR1 is MNHNY and CDR2 SVGAGI (reference sequence). The CDR3 spells CASSPGQHQPQHF.

The rearrangement uses TRBV12-3 or TRBV12-4 and TRBJ1-1; with no DNA, the TCRdb D assignment of TRBD1 cannot be verified. The CDR3 contains 14 residues. This CDR3 is CASRGQGAYTEAFF.

The chain uses TRBV28 and TRBJ2-1; with no DNA, the TCRdb D assignment of TRBD2 cannot be verified. The CDR3 length is 18 residues. CDR1 and CDR2 from the germline V gene are MDHEN and SYDVKM. The CDR3 sequence: CASSHDVAGVVLYNEQFF.

The rearrangement links TRBV20-1 to TRBJ2-1; TCRdb proposes TRBD2, but this gene call is untestable without DNA. This CDR3 spans 14 amino acids. CDR1 is DFQATT, CDR2 SNEGSKA, per germline (reference sequence). The CDR3 protein is CSASRLASRNEQFF.

The chain carries TRBV29-1 and TRBJ1-1; there is no DNA to check the TCRdb D call of TRBD1. Per germline, CDR1 SQVTM and CDR2 ANQGSEA. The CDR3 has 13 residues. CDR3 residues: CSARTTGGTEAFF.

The V and J genes are TRBV27 and TRBJ1-5. The length of the CDR3 is 18 residues. Germline V gene lookup returns CDR1 MNHEY and CDR2 SMNVEV (reference sequence). The CDR3 sequence is CASSLAPIGRGGSQPQHF.

The V call is TRBV28, the J call TRBJ2-5. This CDR3 is 15 amino acids long. Germline values: CDR1 MDHEN, CDR2 SYDVKM. Here the CDR3 reads CASSLPAARYETQYF.

This chain links TRBV29-1 with TRBJ2-3; lacking DNA, the TRBD2 call made by TCRdb goes unchecked. CDR1 is SQVTM and CDR2 is ANQGSEA in the germline V gene. CDR3 length: 16 amino acids. The CDR3 reads CSVEKIAGVGTDTQYF.

V gene TRBV6-5 combines with J gene TRBJ2-3; without DNA, the TCRdb call of TRBD2 cannot be checked. This CDR3 spans 18 amino acids. Germline loops: CDR1 MNHEY, CDR2 SVGAGI. Here the CDR3 reads CASSYEAGGPQSTDTQYF.

This chain joins TRBV12-3 or TRBV12-4 and TRBJ1-4; TCRdb reports TRBD1, a call that lacks DNA to check it against. This CDR3 is built from 14 residues. The CDR3 here is CASSPGHRIEKLFF.

The V and J genes are TRBV6-4 and TRBJ2-1; the TCRdb D gene call, TRBD1, has no DNA to confirm it. Germline V gives CDR1 MRHNA, CDR2 SNTAGT. CDR3 size: 16 residues. CDR3 sequence reads: CASSDPEGQQSDEQFF.

V is TRBV12-3 or TRBV12-4 and J is TRBJ2-1; there is no DNA to check the TCRdb D call of TRBD1. The CDR3 is made up of 14 amino acids. The CDR3: CASIQGRVYNEQFF.

V usage is TRBV3-1 and J usage is TRBJ2-1; TCRdb designates TRBD1, a call that cannot be tested without DNA. The CDR3 loop spans 15 amino acids. The germline gives CDR1 LGHDT, CDR2 YNNKEL (reference sequence). CDR3 loop: CASSPRGASYNEQFF.

The J gene is TRBJ2-3, the V gene TRBV3-1. The V gene's germline CDR1 is LGHDT and CDR2 YNNKEL (reference sequence). The CDR3 is made up of 14 amino acids. CDR3 loop: CASSQTMTDDTQYF.

The chain uses TRBV5-1 and TRBJ2-5; lacking DNA, the TRBD2 call made by TCRdb goes unchecked. Germline V gives CDR1 SGHRS, CDR2 YFSETQ. This CDR3 spans 18 amino acids. CDR3 protein: CASSLVVTKARREETQYF.

CDR3 amino acids: CASSPAGGSRGYTF. The chain combines TRBV12-3 or TRBV12-4 with TRBJ1-2. This CDR3 comprises 14 residues.

The rearrangement joins TRBV7-2 to TRBJ2-3; with no DNA, the TCRdb D assignment of TRBD2 cannot be verified. Germline assignment: CDR1 SGHTA and CDR2 FQGNSA. This CDR3 has 13 residues. The CDR3 sequence: CASSLDGGLFQYF.